This T cell receptor beta chain was obtained from a study of human versus mouse CDR3 diversity and MHC coevolution. Findings and caveats of the study: Compared with mice, human CDR3s carried more deletions and insertions on average. Clonal inequality was lowest in most of the three human donors. iCHAO1 estimated the human TCR beta repertoire at some 1.7 million clonotypes.

Naive CD4 T cells, CD45RO-negative and CD62L-positive, were flow-sorted from PBMCs. The germline V and J ends were trimmed by 6 bases and 2 bases, with 15 bases remaining between them. Germline CDR1 and CDR2: LNHDA and SQIVND (reference sequence). CDR3 length: 15 residues. Regarding this clone: The antigen is not known.

The assay was immunoSEQ multiplex PCR, and TCRdb's table has in-frame clones only and misses some. The sample contains 50,000 to 70,000 clones, 94% of which appear only once. The sequence came from a person between 55 and 69 years old in good health. This chain connects TRBV19 to TRBJ2-3; weak D call: TRBD1 (7 bases). Specimen: naive CD4+ T cells from blood. The subset here: CD45RO-negative CD62L-positive naive CD4 T cells. The CDR3 DNA reads TGTGCCAGTAGCCCGGGGGACAGCCACACAGATACGCAGTATTTT. Residues: CASSPGDSHTDTQYF. Together with reference TRBV19 and TRBJ2-3, the CDR3 gives the full variable domain: DGGITQSPKYLFRKEGQNVTLSCEQNLNHDAMYWYRQDPGQGLRLIYYSQIVNDFQKGDIAEGYSVSREKKESFPLTVTSAQKNPTAFYLCASSPGDSHTDTQYFGPGTRLTVL.